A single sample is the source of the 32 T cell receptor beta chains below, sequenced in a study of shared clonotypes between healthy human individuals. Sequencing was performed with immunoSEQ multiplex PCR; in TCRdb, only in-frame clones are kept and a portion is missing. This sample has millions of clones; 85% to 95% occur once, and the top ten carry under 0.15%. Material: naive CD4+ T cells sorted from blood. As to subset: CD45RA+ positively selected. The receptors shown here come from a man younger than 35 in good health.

The CDR3, as DNA: TGCGCCAGCAGTAACTATTTAGCGGGAACCGGGGAGCTGTTTTTT. Amino acids: CASSNYLAGTGELFF. This chain uses TRBV10-2 with TRBJ2-2; 8 nucleotides match TRBD2. The CDR3 runs to 15 residues. Trimming cost V 5 bases and J 5 bases; bases outside gene matches: 7. Per germline, CDR1 WSHSY and CDR2 SAAADI.

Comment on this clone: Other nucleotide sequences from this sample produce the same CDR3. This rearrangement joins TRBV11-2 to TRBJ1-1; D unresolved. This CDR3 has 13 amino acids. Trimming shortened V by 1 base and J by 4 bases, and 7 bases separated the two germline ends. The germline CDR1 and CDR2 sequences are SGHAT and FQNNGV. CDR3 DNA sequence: TGTGCCAGCAGCTTAGGGTCGGGCACTGAAGCTTTCTTT. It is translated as CASSLGSGTEAFF.

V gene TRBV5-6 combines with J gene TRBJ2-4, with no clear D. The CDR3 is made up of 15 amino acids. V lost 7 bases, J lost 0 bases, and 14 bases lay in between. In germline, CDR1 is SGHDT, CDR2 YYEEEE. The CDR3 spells CASGRATQAKNIQYF. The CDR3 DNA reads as TGTGCCAGCGGCCGGGCGACCCAAGCCAAAAACATTCAGTACTTC.

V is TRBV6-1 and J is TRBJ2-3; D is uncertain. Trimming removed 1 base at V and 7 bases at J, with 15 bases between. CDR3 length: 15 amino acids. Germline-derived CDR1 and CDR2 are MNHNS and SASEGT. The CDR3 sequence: CASSEGSLAPYTQYF. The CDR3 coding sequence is TGTGCCAGCAGTGAAGGCAGTTTGGCGCCTTATACGCAGTATTTT.

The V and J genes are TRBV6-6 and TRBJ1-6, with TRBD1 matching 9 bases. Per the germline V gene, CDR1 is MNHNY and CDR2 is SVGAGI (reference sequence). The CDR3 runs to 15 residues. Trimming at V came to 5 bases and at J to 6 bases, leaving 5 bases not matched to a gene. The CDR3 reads CASSTGGIGNSPLHF. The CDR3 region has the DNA TGTGCCAGCAGTACAGGGGGCATTGGTAATTCACCCCTCCACTTT.

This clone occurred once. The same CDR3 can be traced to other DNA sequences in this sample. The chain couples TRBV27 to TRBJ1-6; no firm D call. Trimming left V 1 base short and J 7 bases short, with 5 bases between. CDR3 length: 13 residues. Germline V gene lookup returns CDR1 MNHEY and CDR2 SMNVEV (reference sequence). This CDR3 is CASSLLGNSPLHF. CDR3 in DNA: TGTGCCAGCAGTTTATTGGGGAATTCACCCCTCCACTTT.

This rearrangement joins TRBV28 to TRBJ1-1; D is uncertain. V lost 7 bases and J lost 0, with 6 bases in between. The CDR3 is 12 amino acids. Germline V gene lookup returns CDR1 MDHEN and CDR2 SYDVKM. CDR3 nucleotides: TGTGCCAGCAACCCCGTGAACACTGAAGCTTTCTTT. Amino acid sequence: CASNPVNTEAFF.

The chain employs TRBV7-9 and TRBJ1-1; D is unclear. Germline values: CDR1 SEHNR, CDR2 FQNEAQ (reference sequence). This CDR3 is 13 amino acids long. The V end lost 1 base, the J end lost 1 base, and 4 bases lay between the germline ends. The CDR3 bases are TGTGCCAGCAGCTTAGATGAGAACACTGAAGCTTTCTTT. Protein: CASSLDENTEAFF.

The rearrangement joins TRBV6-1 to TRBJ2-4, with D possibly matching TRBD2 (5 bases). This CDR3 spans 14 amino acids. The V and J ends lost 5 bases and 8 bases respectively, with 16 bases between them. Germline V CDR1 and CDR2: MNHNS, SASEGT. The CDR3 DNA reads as TGTGCCAGCAGTACCGGTGGAGGCACGGACATTCAGTACTTC. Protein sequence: CASSTGGGTDIQYF.

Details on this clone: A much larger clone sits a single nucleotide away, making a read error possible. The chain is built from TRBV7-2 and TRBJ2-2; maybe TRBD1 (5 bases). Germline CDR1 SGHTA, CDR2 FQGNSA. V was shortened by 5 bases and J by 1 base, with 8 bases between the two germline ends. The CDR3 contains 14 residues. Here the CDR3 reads CASSPTGNTGELFF. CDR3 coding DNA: TGTGCCAGCAGCCCTACAGGGAACACCGGGGAGCTGTTTTTT.

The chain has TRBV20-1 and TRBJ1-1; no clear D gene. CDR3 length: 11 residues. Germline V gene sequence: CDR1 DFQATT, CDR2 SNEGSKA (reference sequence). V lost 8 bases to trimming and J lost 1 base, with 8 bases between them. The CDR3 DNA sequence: TGCAGTTGGGGAGAGAACACTGAAGCTTTCTTT. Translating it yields CSWGENTEAFF.

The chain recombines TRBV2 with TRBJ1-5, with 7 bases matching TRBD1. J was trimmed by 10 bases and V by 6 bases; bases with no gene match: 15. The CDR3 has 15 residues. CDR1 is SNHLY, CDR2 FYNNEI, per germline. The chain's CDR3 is CASSRSQGPASPQHF. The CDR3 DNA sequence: TGTGCCAGCAGCCGCTCACAGGGGCCCGCCTCTCCCCAGCATTTT.

CDR3 nucleotide sequence: TGCAGTGCTAGACTCTCGGGGTCCGCTTTCTTT. This encodes CSARLSGSAFF. The chain combines TRBV20-1 with TRBJ1-1; D call uncertain. Germline V gene sequence: CDR1 DFQATT, CDR2 SNEGSKA (reference sequence). The V end lost 2 bases, the J end lost 11 bases, and 12 bases lay between the germline ends. This CDR3 is 11 amino acids long.

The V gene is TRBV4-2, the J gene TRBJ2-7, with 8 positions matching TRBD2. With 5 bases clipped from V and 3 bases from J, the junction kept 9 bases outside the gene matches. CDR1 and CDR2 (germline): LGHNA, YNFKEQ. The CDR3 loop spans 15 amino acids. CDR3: CASSSFLAGFYEQYF. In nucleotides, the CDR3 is TGTGCCAGCAGCTCTTTCCTAGCGGGCTTCTACGAGCAGTACTTC.

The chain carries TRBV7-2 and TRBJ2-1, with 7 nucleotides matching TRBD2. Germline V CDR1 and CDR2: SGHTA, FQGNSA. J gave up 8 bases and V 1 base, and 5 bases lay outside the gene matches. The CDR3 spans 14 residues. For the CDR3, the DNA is TGTGCCAGCAGCTTAGTAGGGAGGGCCCATGAGCAGTTCTTC. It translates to CASSLVGRAHEQFF.

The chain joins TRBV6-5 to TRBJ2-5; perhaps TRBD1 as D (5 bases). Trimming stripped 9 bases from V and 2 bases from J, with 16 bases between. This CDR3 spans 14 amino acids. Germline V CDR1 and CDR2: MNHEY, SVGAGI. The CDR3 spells CASKGSTVQETQYF. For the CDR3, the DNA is TGTGCCAGTAAAGGATCGACAGTACAAGAGACCCAGTACTTC.

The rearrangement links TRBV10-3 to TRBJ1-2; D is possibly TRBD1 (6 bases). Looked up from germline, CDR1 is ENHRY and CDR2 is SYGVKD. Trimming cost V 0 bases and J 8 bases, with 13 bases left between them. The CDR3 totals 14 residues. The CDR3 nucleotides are TGTGCCATCAGTGAGTCCCAGGGGCCGATAGGCTACACCTTC. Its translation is CAISESQGPIGYTF.

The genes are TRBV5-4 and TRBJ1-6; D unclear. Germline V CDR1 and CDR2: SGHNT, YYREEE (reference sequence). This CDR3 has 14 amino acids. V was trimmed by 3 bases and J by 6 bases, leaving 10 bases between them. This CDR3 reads CASSSDIFNSPLHF. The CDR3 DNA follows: TGTGCCAGCAGCTCCGACATTTTTAATTCACCCCTCCACTTT.

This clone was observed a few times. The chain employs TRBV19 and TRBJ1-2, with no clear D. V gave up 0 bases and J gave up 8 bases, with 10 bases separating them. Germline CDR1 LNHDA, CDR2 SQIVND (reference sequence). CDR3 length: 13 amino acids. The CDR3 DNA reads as TGTGCCAGTAGTATAGAAGGGATGGGAGGCTACACCTTC. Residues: CASSIEGMGGYTF.

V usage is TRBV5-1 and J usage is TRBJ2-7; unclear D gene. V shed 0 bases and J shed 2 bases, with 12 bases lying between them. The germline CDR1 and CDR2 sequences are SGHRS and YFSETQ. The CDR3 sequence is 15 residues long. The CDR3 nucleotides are TGCGCCAGCAGCTTGGTGCAGCATCCAACCTACGAGCAGTACTTC. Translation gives CASSLVQHPTYEQYF.

In DNA, the CDR3 is TGTGCCATCAGTGAGTGGCAGGGAGGGGGCAATGAGCAGTTCTTC. Translating gives CAISEWQGGGNEQFF. The rearrangement uses TRBV10-3 and TRBJ2-1; a weak D match, TRBD2 (7 bases). This CDR3 is built from 15 residues. CDR1 and CDR2 (germline): ENHRY, SYGVKD. V was shortened by 1 base and J by 6 bases, with 13 bases between the two germline ends.

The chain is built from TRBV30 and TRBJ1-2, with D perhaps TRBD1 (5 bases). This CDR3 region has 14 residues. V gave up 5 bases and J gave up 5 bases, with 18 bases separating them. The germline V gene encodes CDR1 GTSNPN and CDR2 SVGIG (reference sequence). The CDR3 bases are TGTGCCTGGTCCGAGGGGTCCTACGAGTATGGCTACACCTTC. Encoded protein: CAWSEGSYEYGYTF. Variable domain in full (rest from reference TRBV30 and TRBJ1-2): SQTIHQWPATLVQPVGSPLSLECTVEGTSNPNLYWYRQAAGRGLQLLFYSVGIGQISSEVPQNLSASRPQDRQFILSSKKLLLSDSGFYLCAWSEGSYEYGYTFGSGTRLTVV.

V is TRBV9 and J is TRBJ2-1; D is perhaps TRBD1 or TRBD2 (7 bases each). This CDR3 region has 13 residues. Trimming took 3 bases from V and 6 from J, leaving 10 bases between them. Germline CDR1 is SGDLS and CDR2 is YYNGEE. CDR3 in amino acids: CASSGRGGNEQFF. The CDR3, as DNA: TGTGCCAGCAGCGGCAGGGGGGGCAATGAGCAGTTCTTC.

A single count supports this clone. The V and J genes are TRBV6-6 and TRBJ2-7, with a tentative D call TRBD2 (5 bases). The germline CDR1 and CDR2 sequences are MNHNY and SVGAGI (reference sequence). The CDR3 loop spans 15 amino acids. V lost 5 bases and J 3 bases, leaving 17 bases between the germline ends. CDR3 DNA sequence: TGTGCCAGCAGTCTCCACACCGACGGACTCTACGAGCAGTACTTC. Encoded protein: CASSLHTDGLYEQYF.

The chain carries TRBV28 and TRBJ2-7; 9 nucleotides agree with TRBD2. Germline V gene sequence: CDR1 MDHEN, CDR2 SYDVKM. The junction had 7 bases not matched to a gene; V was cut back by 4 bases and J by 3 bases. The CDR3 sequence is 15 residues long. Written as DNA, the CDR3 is TGTGCCAGCAGTTCCCATGGTAGCGGGAGCTACGAGCAGTACTTC. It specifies CASSSHGSGSYEQYF.

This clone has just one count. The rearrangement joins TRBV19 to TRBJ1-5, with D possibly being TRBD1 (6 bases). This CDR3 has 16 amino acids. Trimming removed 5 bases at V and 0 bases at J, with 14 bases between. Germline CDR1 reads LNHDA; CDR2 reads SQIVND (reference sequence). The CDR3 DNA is TGTGCCAGTAGTCTGGGGGCCTTTTATAGCAATCAGCCCCAGCATTTT. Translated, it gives CASSLGAFYSNQPQHF. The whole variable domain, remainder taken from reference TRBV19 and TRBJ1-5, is DGGITQSPKYLFRKEGQNVTLSCEQNLNHDAMYWYRQDPGQGLRLIYYSQIVNDFQKGDIAEGYSVSREKKESFPLTVTSAQKNPTAFYLCASSLGAFYSNQPQHFGDGTRLSIL.

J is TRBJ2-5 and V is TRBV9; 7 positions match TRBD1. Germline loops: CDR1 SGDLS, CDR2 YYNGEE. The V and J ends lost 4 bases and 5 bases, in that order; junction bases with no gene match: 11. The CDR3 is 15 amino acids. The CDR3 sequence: CASSSGDSNLETQYF. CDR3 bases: TGTGCCAGCAGCTCTGGGGACAGTAATTTGGAGACCCAGTACTTC.

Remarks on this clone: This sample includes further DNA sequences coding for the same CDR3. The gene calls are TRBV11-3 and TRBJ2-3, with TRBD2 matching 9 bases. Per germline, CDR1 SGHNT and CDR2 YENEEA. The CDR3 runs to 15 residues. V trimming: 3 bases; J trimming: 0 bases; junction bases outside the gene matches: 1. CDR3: CASSFSGGSTDTQYF. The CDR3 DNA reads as TGTGCCAGCAGCTTTAGCGGGGGCAGCACAGATACGCAGTATTTT. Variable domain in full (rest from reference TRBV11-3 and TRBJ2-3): EAGVVQSPRYKIIEKKQPVAFWCNPISGHNTLYWYLQNLGQGPELLIRYENEEAVDDSQLPKDRFSAERLKGVDSTLKIQPAELGDSAVYLCASSFSGGSTDTQYFGPGTRLTVL.

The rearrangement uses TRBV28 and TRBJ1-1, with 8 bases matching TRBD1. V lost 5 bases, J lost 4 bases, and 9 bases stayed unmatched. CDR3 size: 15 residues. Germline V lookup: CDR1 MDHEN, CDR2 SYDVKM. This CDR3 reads CASSPGTGPGTEAFF. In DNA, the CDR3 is TGTGCCAGCAGTCCCGGGACAGGACCGGGCACTGAAGCTTTCTTT.

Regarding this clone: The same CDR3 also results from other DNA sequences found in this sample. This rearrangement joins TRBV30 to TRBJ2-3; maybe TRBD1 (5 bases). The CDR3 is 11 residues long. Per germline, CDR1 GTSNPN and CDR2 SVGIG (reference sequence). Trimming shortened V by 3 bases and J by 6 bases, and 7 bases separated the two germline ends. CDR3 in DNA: TGTGCCTGGAGCCCAGGGGATACGCAGTATTTT. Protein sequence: CAWSPGDTQYF.

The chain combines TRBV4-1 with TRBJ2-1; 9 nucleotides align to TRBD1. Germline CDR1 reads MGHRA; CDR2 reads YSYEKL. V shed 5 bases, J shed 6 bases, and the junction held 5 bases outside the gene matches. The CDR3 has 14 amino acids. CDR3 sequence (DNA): TGCGCCAGCAGCTGGGACAGGGTGGGCAATGAGCAGTTCTTC. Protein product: CASSWDRVGNEQFF.

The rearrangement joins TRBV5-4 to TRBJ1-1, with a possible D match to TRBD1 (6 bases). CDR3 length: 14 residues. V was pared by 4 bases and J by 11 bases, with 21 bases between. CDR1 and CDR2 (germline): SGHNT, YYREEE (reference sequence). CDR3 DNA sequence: TGTGCCAGCAGCAATGGACAGACCCATCTTAGGGCTTTCTTT. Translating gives CASSNGQTHLRAFF.